This TCR beta chain was retrieved from a study of blood T cell repertoires in COVID-19. Turning to the study itself: Samples of COVID-19 (acute and convalescent) were obtained from the United States, Italy and Spain.

V gave up 4 bases and J gave up 2 bases; unmatched junction bases: 12. This CDR3 comprises 18 residues. The germline V gene has CDR1 SGDLS and CDR2 YYNGEE. Clones were sequenced by immunoSEQ multiplex PCR, and TCRdb holds only the in-frame ones, with some missing. The sample has roughly 200,000 clones; about 83% are singletons. The TCR comes from a woman aged 25 to 45 with COVID-19, enrolled during active disease. The chain employs TRBV9 and TRBJ2-2; 9 bases agree with TRBD1. Sequenced material: peripheral blood. In DNA, the CDR3 is TGTGCCAGCAGCCAGGGGGCGGGACAGGGAGGAAACACCGGGGAGCTGTTTTTT. Amino acid sequence: CASSQGAGQGGNTGELFF.